Below are 7 T cell receptor beta chains sequenced from a single sample in a study of T-cell memory formation after mild COVID-19 (dated by TCRdb to the early 2020s). The library relied on 5' RACE. The sequencer was an Illumina NovaSeq 6000. TCRdb ran its own pipeline on the public reads, namely fastp trimming at Q25 and MiXCR clone calling, and kept in-frame beta chains. One record per CDR3 amino acid sequence lists the most common genes and DNA. The sample table shows under 200,000 distinct CDR3 sequences, and roughly 31% are seen once. 12% of the sample is held by the ten biggest clonotypes. Source material: PBMCs or a T cell subset sorted from them (not recorded which). The receptor set was obtained from an adult woman who had mild COVID-19 (a few samples of this study predate the infection). The sample titles of this study are shuffled in the database, so cell type and time point are left out; the donor was told from shared clones.

This clonotype was picked up a small number of times. The DNA of the CDR3 is TGCAGCGTGGATGGTCGAGGCTACACCTTC. This gives the protein CSVDGRGYTF. The gene calls are TRBV29-1 and TRBJ1-2; D ambiguous. Germline loops: CDR1 SQVTM, CDR2 ANQGSEA. V lost 6 bases, J lost 8 bases, and 10 bases lay in between. The CDR3 is made up of 10 amino acids.

The genes are TRBV24-1 and TRBJ2-2, with 10 bases lining up with TRBD1. V was clipped by 3 bases and J by 5 bases; unmatched bases: 5. Germline CDR1 KGHDR, CDR2 SFDVKD. This CDR3 comprises 16 residues. The CDR3 DNA follows: TGTGCCACCAGTGATCCGGACAGGGGGAGGACCGGGGAGCTGTTTTTT. This encodes CATSDPDRGRTGELFF.

In its sample, this clonotype was seen many times. The rearrangement links TRBV4-1 to TRBJ2-7; D may be TRBD1 (5 bases). Germline V gene lookup returns CDR1 MGHRA and CDR2 YSYEKL. The CDR3 covers 15 residues. V lost 2 bases and J lost 3, with 14 bases in between. As DNA, the CDR3 is TGCGCCAGCAGCCAATCTTGGGGCGGAAACTACGAGCAGTACTTC. This sequence encodes CASSQSWGGNYEQYF.

The chain links TRBV6-6 to TRBJ1-5; 9 bases are shared with TRBD1. CDR3 length: 15 amino acids. Looked up from germline, CDR1 is MNHNY and CDR2 is SVGAGI (reference sequence). Unmatched junction bases numbered 12, after V lost 4 bases and J lost 11 bases. The CDR3: CASSSTGTGTRAQHF. DNA of the CDR3: TGTGCCAGCAGTTCGACCGGGACAGGGACCAGAGCCCAGCATTTT.

The chain recombines TRBV7-9 with TRBJ2-1; 7 nucleotides agree with TRBD2. The CDR3 runs to 16 residues. V was clipped by 5 bases and J by 1 base; unmatched bases: 8. Germline V gene data show CDR1 as SEHNR and CDR2 as FQNEAQ (reference sequence). The CDR3 spells CASSSILASSYNEQFF. CDR3 DNA sequence: TGTGCCAGCAGCAGCATACTAGCGAGTTCCTACAATGAGCAGTTCTTC.

There are a few counts of this clonotype. J is TRBJ2-3 and V is TRBV6-2 or TRBV6-3; D not certain. V was pared by 7 bases and J by 0 bases, with 8 bases between. Germline CDR1 and CDR2: MNHEY and SVGEGT. This CDR3 has 13 residues. The CDR3 DNA reads as TGTGCCAGCAATCCCTGGAGCACAGATACGCAGTATTTT. This codes for CASNPWSTDTQYF.

For the CDR3, the DNA is TGCGCCAGCAGCCCTCTGCGGGACAATGAGCAGTTCTTC. Translated: CASSPLRDNEQFF. The chain uses TRBV4-3 and TRBJ2-1, with a tentative D call TRBD2 (5 bases). CDR1 and CDR2 from the germline V gene are LGHNA and YSLEER. The CDR3 is 13 residues long. The V end was cut by 4 bases, the J end by 5 bases, with 9 bases between.